The 30 T cell receptor beta chains below come from one sample, sequenced in a study of T cell repertoires in cytomegalovirus infection (dated by TCRdb to between 2017 and 2020). For sequencing, an Illumina HiSeq 1500 was employed. Using fastp at Q25 and MiXCR, TCRdb reprocessed the public reads and kept productive beta chains. Under each unique CDR3 protein, matching rows form one entry showing the most common genes and DNA. The sample records about 400,000 distinct CDR3 sequences, around 18% of which are singletons. Together, the top ten hold around 9.3% of the sample. Sequencing used PBMCs. The receptors derive from a human donor in good health (CMV status not recorded). Some clones in this sample may be carry-over from other donors' samples.

V gene TRBV6-5 combines with J gene TRBJ1-5; a possible D gene is TRBD1 (6 bases). CDR1 MNHEY and CDR2 SVGAGI come from the germline V gene. V shed 6 bases and J shed 4 bases, with 16 bases lying between them. CDR3 length: 15 amino acids. The chain's CDR3 is CASSQEGHSNQPQHF. The CDR3 DNA is TGTGCCAGCAGCCAAGAGGGACACTCTAATCAGCCCCAGCATTTT.

This rearrangement joins TRBV4-2 to TRBJ2-4; no clear D gene. Germline assignment: CDR1 LGHNA and CDR2 YNFKEQ. With 0 bases removed from V and 5 bases from J, the gap between germline ends came to 8 bases. This CDR3 spans 14 amino acids. DNA of the CDR3: TGTGCCAGCAGCCAAGACCAAACCGAAAACATTCAGTACTTC. Amino acids: CASSQDQTENIQYF.

The gene calls are TRBV19 and TRBJ1-4; 7 positions agree with TRBD1. V trimming: 6 bases; J trimming: 8 bases; junction bases outside the gene matches: 12. Germline CDR1 reads LNHDA; CDR2 reads SQIVND (reference sequence). This CDR3 contains 15 residues. The CDR3: CASRQRTGSLEKLFF. DNA for the CDR3: TGTGCCAGTAGACAACGGACAGGAAGCTTGGAAAAACTGTTTTTT. Full variable domain (remainder filled in from reference TRBV19 and TRBJ1-4): DGGITQSPKYLFRKEGQNVTLSCEQNLNHDAMYWYRQDPGQGLRLIYYSQIVNDFQKGDIAEGYSVSREKKESFPLTVTSAQKNPTAFYLCASRQRTGSLEKLFFGSGTQLSVL.

The rearrangement joins TRBV12-3 or TRBV12-4 to TRBJ2-3; 10 nucleotides agree with TRBD1. The CDR3 contains 16 residues. V lost 6 bases and J lost 6; bases outside the gene matches: 12. The CDR3 DNA reads TGTGCCAGCAGCCATCTGGGGACAGGGGTGCTGGATACGCAGTATTTT. Amino acids: CASSHLGTGVLDTQYF.

The sample holds many counts of this clonotype. V gene TRBV7-2 combines with J gene TRBJ1-1, with D possibly TRBD1 on 5 matching bases. With 2 bases removed from V and 1 base from J, the gap between germline ends came to 23 bases. Germline CDR1 reads SGHTA; CDR2 reads FQGNSA. There are 19 residues in the CDR3. CDR3 coding DNA: TGTGCCAGCAGCTTATTAATTCGGTGGGGCCAGCGGGGGAACACTGAAGCTTTCTTT. It translates to CASSLLIRWGQRGNTEAFF.

This clonotype was picked up many times. J is TRBJ2-5 and V is TRBV7-8, with 7 bases aligning to TRBD1. CDR3 length: 16 amino acids. V shed 2 bases, J shed 0 bases, and the junction held 6 bases outside the gene matches. In germline, CDR1 is SGHVS, CDR2 FQNEAQ. This CDR3 reads CASSLSTGWYQETQYF. For the CDR3, the DNA is TGTGCCAGCAGCTTATCGACAGGGTGGTACCAAGAGACCCAGTACTTC.

This clonotype occurred a few times. The V call is TRBV29-1, the J call TRBJ2-7; 14 positions agree with TRBD2. The CDR3 contains 15 residues. Looked up from germline, CDR1 is SQVTM and CDR2 is ANQGSEA. Germline trimming cut 4 bases from V and 3 bases from J; bases unmatched to any gene: 5. Here the CDR3 reads CSVAYGTSGSYEQYF. The DNA for the CDR3 is TGCAGCGTTGCGTACGGGACTAGCGGGAGCTACGAGCAGTACTTC.

This sequence joins TRBV10-3 and TRBJ2-1, with a weak D call TRBD1 (5 bases). There are 13 residues in the CDR3. CDR1 ENHRY and CDR2 SYGVKD come from the germline V gene. Trimming cost V 6 bases and J 3 bases, with 9 bases left between them. The CDR3 protein is CAISSDSYNEQFF. CDR3 nucleotide sequence: TGTGCCATCAGCAGCGACAGCTACAATGAGCAGTTCTTC.

This clonotype was counted ten times or more. The V gene is TRBV7-2, the J gene TRBJ1-5; D is undetermined. The CDR3 totals 14 residues. CDR1 is SGHTA, CDR2 FQGNSA, per germline. Between the trimmed V and J ends, which lost 8 bases and 2 bases, there was a span of 13 bases. The CDR3 reads CASGPVGGNQPQHF. The CDR3, as DNA: TGTGCCAGCGGCCCCGTCGGGGGCAATCAGCCCCAGCATTTT.

This clonotype was detected only a few times. This chain connects TRBV5-1 to TRBJ2-7; either TRBD1 or TRBD2 may supply D (5 bases each). CDR3 length: 15 amino acids. CDR1 is SGHRS and CDR2 is YFSETQ in the germline V gene. Deletions cut 0 bases from V and 7 bases from J, with 17 bases between. The CDR3 region has the DNA TGCGCCAGCAGCTTGGATCGGTTGGGGGTTGGGGAGCAGTACTTC. Its translation is CASSLDRLGVGEQYF.

The rearrangement uses TRBV27 and TRBJ2-7; a weak D match, TRBD1 (6 bases). The V gene lost 6 bases and the J gene lost 2 bases, with 17 bases spanning the gap. The length of the CDR3 is 15 residues. Germline V lookup: CDR1 MNHEY, CDR2 SMNVEV (reference sequence). CDR3 nucleotide sequence: TGTGCCAGCAGCGAGTTCAGGGGAGTCCCCTACGAGCAGTACTTC. Translation: CASSEFRGVPYEQYF.

This clonotype was seen ten or more times. The chain joins TRBV20-1 to TRBJ2-5; 7 positions agree with TRBD1. Losses at the gene ends were 6 bases for V and 3 bases for J; bases not matched to a gene: 13. There are 15 residues in the CDR3. Germline CDR1 reads DFQATT; CDR2 reads SNEGSKA (reference sequence). Here the CDR3 DNA reads TGCAGTGCCGAGAACCCGACAGGGCGCGAAGAGACCCAGTACTTC. Amino acids: CSAENPTGREETQYF.

This chain joins TRBV7-6 and TRBJ2-1; 13 bases match TRBD2. The CDR3 covers 17 residues. Per the germline V gene, CDR1 is SGHVS and CDR2 is FNYEAQ. The trim removed 0 bases at V and 10 bases at J, leaving 9 bases unmatched. CDR3 in DNA: TGTGCCAGCAGCTTAGCTCCACTAGCGGGAGGGCCTGGGGAGCAGTTCTTC. Protein: CASSLAPLAGGPGEQFF.

This clonotype was recorded a few times. J is TRBJ1-6 and V is TRBV7-2, with 8 bases fitting TRBD1. V lost 3 bases and J lost 13; bases outside the gene matches: 11. Germline values: CDR1 SGHTA, CDR2 FQGNSA. The CDR3 is 15 residues long. CDR3 loop: CASSLTGDNTRPLHF. CDR3 sequence (DNA): TGTGCCAGCAGCTTGACAGGGGACAACACTAGGCCCCTCCACTTT.

A few counts support this clonotype. The V and J genes are TRBV20-1 and TRBJ2-3; 9 bases fit TRBD2. This CDR3 has 17 amino acids. Losses at the gene ends were 1 base for V and 2 bases for J; bases not matched to a gene: 10. In germline, CDR1 is DFQATT, CDR2 SNEGSKA (reference sequence). This chain's CDR3 is CSARGVRGGGVTDTQYF. CDR3 DNA sequence: TGCAGTGCTAGAGGAGTGCGGGGGGGCGGTGTCACAGATACGCAGTATTTT.

The sample holds many counts of this clonotype. This chain uses TRBV12-3 or TRBV12-4 with TRBJ2-3; no clear D gene. The V and J ends lost 6 bases and 4 bases respectively, with 11 bases between them. CDR3 size: 13 residues. CDR3: CASRRTVADTQYF. For the CDR3, the DNA is TGTGCCAGCAGGAGAACTGTCGCAGATACGCAGTATTTT.

This clonotype appeared many times. The chain links TRBV7-2 to TRBJ2-1; TRBD1 is a possible D gene (6 bases). The CDR3 length is 16 residues. Trimming took 0 bases from V and 6 from J, leaving 15 bases between them. Per germline, CDR1 SGHTA and CDR2 FQGNSA. CDR3 DNA sequence: TGTGCCAGCAGCTTAGCGTCAGGGGCTCAGGGCAATGAGCAGTTCTTC. Protein: CASSLASGAQGNEQFF.

This clonotype was observed at least ten times. CDR3 sequence: CASSLEGGRQPQHF. The CDR3 region has the DNA TGTGCCAGCAGTTTGGAGGGGGGTCGTCAGCCCCAGCATTTT. The chain recombines TRBV12-3 or TRBV12-4 with TRBJ1-5; a weak D match, TRBD1 (6 bases). The CDR3 consists of 14 residues. Trimming cost V 3 bases and J 6 bases, with 12 bases left between them.

This clonotype was seen ten or more times. This chain uses TRBV7-2 with TRBJ2-1, with D maybe TRBD1 (5 bases). Germline-derived CDR1 and CDR2 are SGHTA and FQGNSA. The CDR3 runs 16 residues. V shed 2 bases and J shed 4 bases, with 15 bases lying between them. CDR3: CASSLRGRANYNEQFF. Here the CDR3 DNA reads TGTGCCAGCAGCTTACGCGGCAGGGCGAATTACAATGAGCAGTTCTTC.

This clonotype was seen a few times. The J gene is TRBJ2-1, the V gene TRBV28; 8 bases line up with TRBD1. The CDR3 totals 13 residues. Germline V lookup: CDR1 MDHEN, CDR2 SYDVKM. V lost 6 bases and J lost 8; bases outside the gene matches: 6. The CDR3, as DNA: TGTGCCAGCAGCCATACAGGGGGATATGAGCAGTTCTTC. Translated: CASSHTGGYEQFF.

Ten or more counts support this clonotype. The chain has TRBV6-1 and TRBJ2-1, with 8 bases matching TRBD2. Germline V CDR1 and CDR2: MNHNS, SASEGT. V dropped 0 bases and J dropped 4; count of bases not matched to a gene: 2. CDR3 length equals 15 residues. The CDR3 sequence is CASSEAASGYNEQFF. CDR3 nucleotides: TGTGCCAGCAGTGAAGCGGCTAGCGGGTACAATGAGCAGTTCTTC.

This clonotype was counted ten times or more. The V and J genes are TRBV7-8 and TRBJ2-5; unclear D gene. This CDR3 is 12 amino acids long. The germline CDR1 and CDR2 sequences are SGHVS and FQNEAQ. V was pared by 2 bases and J by 5 bases, with 6 bases between. The CDR3 region has the DNA TGTGCCAGCAGCTTAATGCGGGAGACCCAGTACTTC. Protein sequence: CASSLMRETQYF.

This clonotype showed up just a few times. The genes are TRBV20-1 and TRBJ1-6; D is uncertain. Looked up from germline, CDR1 is DFQATT and CDR2 is SNEGSKA (reference sequence). This CDR3 spans 13 amino acids. V was pared by 0 bases and J by 10 bases, with 10 bases between. CDR3 amino acids: CSARDEHFSPLHF. DNA for the CDR3: TGCAGTGCTAGAGATGAACACTTCTCACCCCTCCACTTT.

This clonotype was seen more than once but under ten times. This chain links TRBV20-1 with TRBJ2-3, with TRBD2 as a possible D gene (6 bases). The germline V gene encodes CDR1 DFQATT and CDR2 SNEGSKA (reference sequence). There are 15 residues in the CDR3. Between the trimmed V and J ends, which lost 3 bases and 2 bases, there was a span of 15 bases. The CDR3: CSASVSSDYTDTQYF. As DNA, the CDR3 is TGCAGTGCTAGTGTATCTAGCGACTACACAGATACGCAGTATTTT.

This chain joins TRBV19 and TRBJ1-1; D perhaps matches TRBD1 (5 bases). Trimming took off 6 bases at V and 7 bases at J, with 18 bases between the two ends. Germline assignment: CDR1 LNHDA and CDR2 SQIVND (reference sequence). The CDR3 has 14 residues. CDR3 nucleotide sequence: TGTGCCAGTAGCCCATTCTTGGGGCTTCATGAAGCTTTCTTT. This sequence encodes CASSPFLGLHEAFF.

The sample holds many counts of this clonotype. This chain connects TRBV28 to TRBJ2-1; 7 nucleotides match TRBD2. Germline CDR1 is MDHEN and CDR2 is SYDVKM. The V gene end was trimmed by 2 bases and the J gene end by 8 bases; junction bases not matched to a gene: 6. The CDR3 is 14 residues long. CDR3 protein: CASSLRGRAHEQFF. CDR3 bases: TGTGCCAGCAGTTTACGGGGGAGGGCCCATGAGCAGTTCTTC.

This sequence joins TRBV12-3 or TRBV12-4 and TRBJ2-1; D ambiguous. This CDR3 comprises 14 residues. Trimming stripped 5 bases from V and 7 bases from J, with 15 bases between. CDR3 sequence: CASSPSTWLNEQFF. The DNA for the CDR3 is TGTGCCAGCAGTCCCTCAACTTGGCTGAATGAGCAGTTCTTC.

This chain joins TRBV20-1 and TRBJ1-1, with D perhaps TRBD1 (6 bases). Germline V gene sequence: CDR1 DFQATT, CDR2 SNEGSKA (reference sequence). The V gene lost 0 bases and the J gene lost 1 base, with 6 bases spanning the gap. The CDR3 is 13 residues long. The CDR3 loop is CSARDRGNTEAFF. The DNA of the CDR3 is TGCAGTGCTAGAGACAGGGGGAACACTGAAGCTTTCTTT.

The rearrangement links TRBV2 to TRBJ1-4, with D possibly matching TRBD1 (5 bases). The CDR3 spans 14 residues. Deletions cut 6 bases from V and 7 bases from J, with 15 bases between. The germline V gene has CDR1 SNHLY and CDR2 FYNNEI. CDR3 sequence (DNA): TGTGCCAGCAGGGGGGGGACCTTCGTTGAAAAACTGTTTTTT. Its translation is CASRGGTFVEKLFF.

The V call is TRBV19, the J call TRBJ2-6, with 8 bases that match TRBD1. Germline V lookup: CDR1 LNHDA, CDR2 SQIVND (reference sequence). This CDR3 is 17 amino acids long. The V and J ends lost 8 bases and 0 bases, in that order; junction bases with no gene match: 9. CDR3 sequence reads: CASERTGTYSGANVLTF. The CDR3 bases are TGTGCCAGTGAACGGACAGGGACCTACTCTGGGGCCAACGTCCTGACTTTC. Together with reference TRBV19 and TRBJ2-6, the CDR3 gives the full variable domain: DGGITQSPKYLFRKEGQNVTLSCEQNLNHDAMYWYRQDPGQGLRLIYYSQIVNDFQKGDIAEGYSVSREKKESFPLTVTSAQKNPTAFYLCASERTGTYSGANVLTFGAGSRLTVL.